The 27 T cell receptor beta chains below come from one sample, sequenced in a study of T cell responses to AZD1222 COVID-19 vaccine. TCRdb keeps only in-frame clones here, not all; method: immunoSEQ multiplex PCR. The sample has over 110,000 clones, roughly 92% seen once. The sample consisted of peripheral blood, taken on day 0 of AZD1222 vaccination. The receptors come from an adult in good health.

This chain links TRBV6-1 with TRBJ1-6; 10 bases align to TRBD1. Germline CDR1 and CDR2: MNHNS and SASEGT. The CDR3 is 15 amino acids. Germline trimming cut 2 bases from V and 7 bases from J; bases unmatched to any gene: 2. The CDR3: CASSETGQGNSPLHF. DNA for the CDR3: TGTGCCAGCAGTGAAACGGGACAGGGGAATTCACCCCTCCACTTT.

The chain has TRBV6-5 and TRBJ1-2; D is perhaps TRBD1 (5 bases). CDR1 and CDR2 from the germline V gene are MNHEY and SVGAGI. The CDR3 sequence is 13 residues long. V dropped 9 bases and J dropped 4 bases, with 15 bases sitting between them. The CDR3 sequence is CARKTVKFYGYTF. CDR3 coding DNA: TGTGCCAGGAAGACAGTGAAATTCTATGGCTACACCTTC.

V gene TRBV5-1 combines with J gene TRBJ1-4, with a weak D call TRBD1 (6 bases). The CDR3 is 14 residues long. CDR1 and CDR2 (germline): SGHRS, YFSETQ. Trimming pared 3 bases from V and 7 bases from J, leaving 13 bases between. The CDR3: CASSSRGGGEKLFF. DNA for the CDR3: TGCGCCAGCAGCTCCCGGGGAGGGGGTGAAAAACTGTTTTTT.

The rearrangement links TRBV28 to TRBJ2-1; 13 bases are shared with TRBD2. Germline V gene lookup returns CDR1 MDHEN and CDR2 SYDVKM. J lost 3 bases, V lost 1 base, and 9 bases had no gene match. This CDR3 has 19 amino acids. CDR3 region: CASSLFPGLAGLGYNEQFF. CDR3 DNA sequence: TGTGCCAGCAGTTTATTCCCGGGACTAGCGGGATTAGGCTACAATGAGCAGTTCTTC.

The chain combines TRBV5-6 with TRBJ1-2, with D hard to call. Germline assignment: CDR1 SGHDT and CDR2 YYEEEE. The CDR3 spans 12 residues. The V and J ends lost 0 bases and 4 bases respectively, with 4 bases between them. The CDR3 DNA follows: TGTGCCAGCAGCTTGGTGAGCTATGGCTACACCTTC. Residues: CASSLVSYGYTF.

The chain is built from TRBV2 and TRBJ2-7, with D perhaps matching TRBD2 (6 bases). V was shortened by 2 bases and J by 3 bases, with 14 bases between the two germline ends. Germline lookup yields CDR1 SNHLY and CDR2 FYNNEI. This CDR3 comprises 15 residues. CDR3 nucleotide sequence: TGTGCCAGCAGTGAACTAGGAGGGAGTATCTACGAGCAGTACTTC. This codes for CASSELGGSIYEQYF.

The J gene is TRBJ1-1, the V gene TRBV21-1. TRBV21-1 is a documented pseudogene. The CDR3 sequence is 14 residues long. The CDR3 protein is CASSKGGWGTEAFF. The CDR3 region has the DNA TGTGCCAGCAGCAAAGGAGGGTGGGGAACTGAAGCTTTCTTT.

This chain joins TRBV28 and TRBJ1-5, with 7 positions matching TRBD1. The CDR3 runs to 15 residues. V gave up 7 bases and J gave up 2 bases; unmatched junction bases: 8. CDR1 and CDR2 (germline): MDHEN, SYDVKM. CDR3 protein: CASTLGDRGNQPQHF. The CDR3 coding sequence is TGTGCCAGCACCCTCGGTGACAGGGGCAATCAGCCCCAGCATTTT.

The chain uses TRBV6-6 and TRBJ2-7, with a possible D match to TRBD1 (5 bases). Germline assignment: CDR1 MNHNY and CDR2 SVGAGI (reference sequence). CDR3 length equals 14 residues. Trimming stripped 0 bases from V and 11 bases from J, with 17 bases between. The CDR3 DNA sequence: TGTGCCAGCAGTTACTCGTCTGTTATGCCAGGGAAGTACTTC. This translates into CASSYSSVMPGKYF.

The chain's CDR3 is CASRRGGLPGSYNEQFF. The CDR3 bases are TGTGCCAGCAGACGGGGGGGCCTCCCAGGCTCCTACAATGAGCAGTTCTTC. V is TRBV2 and J is TRBJ2-1; 8 nucleotides match TRBD2. The junction had 10 bases not matched to a gene; V was cut back by 6 bases and J by 0 bases. CDR1 and CDR2 (germline): SNHLY, FYNNEI. The CDR3 contains 17 residues. The entire variable domain, with the rest obtained from reference TRBV2 and TRBJ2-1, is as follows: EPEVTQTPSHQVTQMGQEVILRCVPISNHLYFYWYRQILGQKVEFLVSFYNNEISEKSEIFDDQFSVERPDGSNFTLKIRSTKLEDSAMYFCASRRGGLPGSYNEQFFGPGTRLTVL.

The CDR3 DNA is TGTGCCAGTCAATTTGACAGGGGGGGCGAGCAGTACTTC. This codes for CASQFDRGGEQYF. The chain couples TRBV5-5 to TRBJ2-7; TRBD1 aligns across 9 bases. The CDR3 has 13 amino acids. The V and J ends lost 8 bases and 6 bases, in that order; junction bases with no gene match: 9. Germline V gene data show CDR1 as SGHKS and CDR2 as YYEKEE (reference sequence).

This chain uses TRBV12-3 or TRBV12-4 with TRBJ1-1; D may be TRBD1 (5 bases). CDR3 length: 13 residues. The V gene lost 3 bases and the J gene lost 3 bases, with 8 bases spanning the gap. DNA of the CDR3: TGTGCCAGCAGTTTGGGCAGGGACACTGAAGCTTTCTTT. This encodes CASSLGRDTEAFF.

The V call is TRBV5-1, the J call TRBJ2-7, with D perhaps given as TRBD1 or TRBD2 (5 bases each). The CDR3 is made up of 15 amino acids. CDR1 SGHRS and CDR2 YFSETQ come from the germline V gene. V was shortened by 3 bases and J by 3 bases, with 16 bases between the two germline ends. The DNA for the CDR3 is TGCGCCAGCAGCTCAACGGGACCGGGTATCTACGAGCAGTACTTC. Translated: CASSSTGPGIYEQYF.

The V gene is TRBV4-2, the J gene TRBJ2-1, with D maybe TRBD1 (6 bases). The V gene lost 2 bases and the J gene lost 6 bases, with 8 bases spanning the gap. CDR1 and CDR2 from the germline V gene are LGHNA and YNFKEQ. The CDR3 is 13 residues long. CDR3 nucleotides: TGTGCCAGCAGCCAAACAGGGAGCAATGAGCAGTTCTTC. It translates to CASSQTGSNEQFF.

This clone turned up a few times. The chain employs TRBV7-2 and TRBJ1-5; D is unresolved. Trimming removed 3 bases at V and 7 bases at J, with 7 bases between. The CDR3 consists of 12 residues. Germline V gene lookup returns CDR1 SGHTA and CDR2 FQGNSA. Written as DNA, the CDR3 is TGTGCCAGCAGCTTTGGCGGGCAGCCCCAGCATTTT. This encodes CASSFGGQPQHF.

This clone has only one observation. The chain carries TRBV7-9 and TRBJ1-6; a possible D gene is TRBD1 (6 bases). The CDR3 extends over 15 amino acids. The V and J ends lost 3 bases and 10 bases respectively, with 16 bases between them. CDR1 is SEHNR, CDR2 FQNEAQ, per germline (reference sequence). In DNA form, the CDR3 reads TGTGCCAGCAGCTTTTACCGGGACACGGGATCACCCCTCCACTTT. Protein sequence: CASSFYRDTGSPLHF.

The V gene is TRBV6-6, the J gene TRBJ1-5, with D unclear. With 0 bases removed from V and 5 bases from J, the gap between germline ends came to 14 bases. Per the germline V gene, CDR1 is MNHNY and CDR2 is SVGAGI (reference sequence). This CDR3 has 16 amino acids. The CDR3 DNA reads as TGTGCCAGCAGTTACTCTAGGCTAGCCGGAGATCAGCCCCAGCATTTT. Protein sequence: CASSYSRLAGDQPQHF.

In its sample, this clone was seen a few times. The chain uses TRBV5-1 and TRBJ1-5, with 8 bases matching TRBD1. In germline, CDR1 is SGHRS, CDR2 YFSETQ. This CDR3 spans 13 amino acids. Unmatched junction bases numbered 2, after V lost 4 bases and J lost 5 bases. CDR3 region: CASSPDRDQPQHF. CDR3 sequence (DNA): TGCGCCAGCAGCCCGGACAGGGATCAGCCCCAGCATTTT.

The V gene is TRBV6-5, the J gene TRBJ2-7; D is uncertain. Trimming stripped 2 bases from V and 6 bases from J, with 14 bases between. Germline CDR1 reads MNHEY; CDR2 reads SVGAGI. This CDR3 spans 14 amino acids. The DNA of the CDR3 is TGTGCCAGCAGTTACAGGGCAGGAGCGTCCGAGCAGTACTTC. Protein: CASSYRAGASEQYF.

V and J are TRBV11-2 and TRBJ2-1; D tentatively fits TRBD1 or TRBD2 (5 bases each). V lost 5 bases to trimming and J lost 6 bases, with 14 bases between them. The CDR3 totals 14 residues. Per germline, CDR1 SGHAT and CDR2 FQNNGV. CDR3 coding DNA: TGTGCCAGCAGCCGATGGGGACGCCGCAATGAGCAGTTCTTC. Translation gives CASSRWGRRNEQFF. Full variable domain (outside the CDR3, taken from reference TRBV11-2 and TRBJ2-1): EAGVAQSPRYKIIEKRQSVAFWCNPISGHATLYWYQQILGQGPKLLIQFQNNGVVDDSQLPKDRFSAERLKGVDSTLKIQPAKLEDSAVYLCASSRWGRRNEQFFGPGTRLTVL.

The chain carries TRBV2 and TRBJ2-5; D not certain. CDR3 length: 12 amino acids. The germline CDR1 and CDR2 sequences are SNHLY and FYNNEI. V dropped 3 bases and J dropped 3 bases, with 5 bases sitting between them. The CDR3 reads CASSEVEETQYF. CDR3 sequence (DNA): TGTGCCAGCAGTGAGGTGGAAGAGACCCAGTACTTC.

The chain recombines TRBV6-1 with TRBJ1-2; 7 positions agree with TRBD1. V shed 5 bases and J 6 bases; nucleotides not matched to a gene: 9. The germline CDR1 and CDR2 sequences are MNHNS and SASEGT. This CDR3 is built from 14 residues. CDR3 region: CASSSTQGRDGYTF. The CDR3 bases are TGTGCCAGCAGTTCTACACAGGGGAGGGATGGCTACACCTTC.

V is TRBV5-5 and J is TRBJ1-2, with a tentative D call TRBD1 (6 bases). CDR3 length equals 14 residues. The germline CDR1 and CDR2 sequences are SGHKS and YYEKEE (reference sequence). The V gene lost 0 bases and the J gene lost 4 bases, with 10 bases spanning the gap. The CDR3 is CASSLAQGSYGYTF. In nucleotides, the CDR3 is TGTGCCAGCAGCTTGGCGCAGGGGTCCTATGGCTACACCTTC. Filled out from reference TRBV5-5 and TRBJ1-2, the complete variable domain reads DAGVTQSPTHLIKTRGQQVTLRCSPISGHKSVSWYQQVLGQGPQFIFQYYEKEERGRGNFPDRFSARQFPNYSSELNVNALLLGDSALYLCASSLAQGSYGYTFGSGTRLTVV.

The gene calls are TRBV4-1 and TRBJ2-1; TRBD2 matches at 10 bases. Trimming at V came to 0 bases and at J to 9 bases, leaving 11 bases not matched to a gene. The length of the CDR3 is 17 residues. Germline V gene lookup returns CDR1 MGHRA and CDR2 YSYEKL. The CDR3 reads CASSQDQGLALWGEQFF. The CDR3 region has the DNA TGCGCCAGCAGCCAAGATCAGGGACTAGCGCTATGGGGTGAGCAGTTCTTC.

CDR3 sequence: CSGVRVGGPGRDYEQYF. The DNA of the CDR3 is TGCAGCGGGGTCCGTGTGGGAGGGCCTGGGAGGGACTACGAGCAGTACTTC. V usage is TRBV29-1 and J usage is TRBJ2-7; the match to TRBD2 covers 7 bases. Trimming cost V 7 bases and J 3 bases; bases outside gene matches: 21. The CDR3 loop spans 17 amino acids. The germline V gene has CDR1 SQVTM and CDR2 ANQGSEA.

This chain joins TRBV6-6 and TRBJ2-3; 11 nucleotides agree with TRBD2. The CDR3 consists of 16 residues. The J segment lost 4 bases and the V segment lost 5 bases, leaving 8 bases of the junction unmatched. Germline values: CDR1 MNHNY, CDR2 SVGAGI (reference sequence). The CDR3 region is CASSLRLAGTPDTQYF. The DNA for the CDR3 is TGTGCCAGCAGTCTTCGACTAGCGGGAACCCCAGATACGCAGTATTTT.

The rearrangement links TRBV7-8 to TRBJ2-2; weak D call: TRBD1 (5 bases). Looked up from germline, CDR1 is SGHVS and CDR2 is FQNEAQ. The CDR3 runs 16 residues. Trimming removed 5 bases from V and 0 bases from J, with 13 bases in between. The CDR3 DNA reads TGTGCCAGCAGCCCCAGGGAAACTGCGAACACCGGGGAGCTGTTTTTT. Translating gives CASSPRETANTGELFF. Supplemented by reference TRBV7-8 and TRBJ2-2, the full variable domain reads GAGVSQSPRYKVAKRGQDVALRCDPISGHVSLFWYQQALGQGPEFLTYFQNEAQLDKSGLPSDRFFAERPEGSVSTLKIQRTQQEDSAVYLCASSPRETANTGELFFGEGSRLTVL.